This T cell receptor (beta chain) is from a study of blood T cells in healthy people across ages. Study details: Template switching captured about one barcoded beta molecule per two T cells.

It was with a sample-barcoded 5' primer and a J-beta primer mix that a second PCR of about 6 to 12 cycles was run. Every molecule of cDNA carried a tag from a template-switch adaptor with 12 random nucleotides. TCRdb recomputed calls from the 5' RACE reads with MiXCR, one row per CDR3 protein. The table lists about 1.1 million distinct CDR3 sequences, around two fifths of them singletons. Isolation of PBMCs gave at least 6 million cells per sample. This clonotype was observed a few times. The CDR3 is 15 amino acids. Germline loops: CDR1 SGHRS, CDR2 YFSETQ. Trimming removed 4 bases at V and 0 bases at J, with 12 bases between.

Sequencing was done on a sample of blood. This clonotype was obtained from a man aged 18 to 29 in good health. The chain links TRBV5-1 to TRBJ2-3, with D perhaps TRBD1 (5 bases). The CDR3 nucleotides are TGCGCCAGCAGCCACGGACAATCTAGCACAGATACGCAGTATTTT. It specifies CASSHGQSSTDTQYF.